The clone carrying this TCR beta chain was counted between two and nine times. Its antigen is still unknown. MiXCR was run by TCRdb on the reads, yielding one entry per CDR3 protein. This sample yields fewer than 900,000 distinct CDR3 sequences, of which approximately 32% are seen a single time; about an eighth belongs to the top ten. The data originate from a study of T cell repertoires in cytomegalovirus infection. V shed 2 bases, J shed 5 bases, and the junction held 5 bases outside the gene matches. Germline V gene lookup returns CDR1 SGHVS and CDR2 FQNEAQ. The CDR3 spans 14 residues. The sample consisted of cultured CD8+ T cells from PBMCs, taken from culture after CMV antigen stimulation. This chain uses TRBV7-8 with TRBJ2-5, with 7 nucleotides matching TRBD1. The sequence was collected from a human donor in good health (CMV status not recorded). Some clones in this sample may be carry-over from other donors' samples. CDR3 sequence reads: CASSLRGQGETQYF. The CDR3 DNA reads as TGTGCCAGCAGCTTAAGGGGGCAGGGGGAGACCCAGTACTTC.